The 15 T cell receptor beta chains below come from one sample, sequenced in a study of blood T cell repertoires in COVID-19. TCRdb's table, derived via immunoSEQ multiplex PCR, lists solely in-frame clones and lacks some. The data contain more than 250,000 clones, nearly 90% of them singletons. The sequenced material came from PBMCs or T cells enriched from blood (not recorded which). The receptor set was obtained from a woman in her thirties who had recovered from COVID-19.

This chain uses TRBV30 with TRBJ2-7; 8 positions match TRBD1. In germline, CDR1 is GTSNPN, CDR2 SVGIG (reference sequence). The CDR3 is 13 residues long. V was pared by 4 bases and J by 6 bases, with 8 bases of the junction left unmatched. CDR3 protein: CAWNQGAYLEQYF. The CDR3 DNA reads TGTGCCTGGAATCAGGGGGCCTATCTCGAGCAGTACTTC.

V gene TRBV3-1 (or the pseudogene TRBV3-2) combines with J gene TRBJ1-2; D is ambiguous. V was pared by 3 bases and J by 0 bases, with 14 bases between. From germline, CDR1 is LGHDT and CDR2 YNNKEL (reference sequence). This CDR3 contains 16 residues. The CDR3 DNA reads TGTGCCAGCAGCCAGGGCTCGCCCGGGACTAACTATGGCTACACCTTC. Translation: CASSQGSPGTNYGYTF.

This clone was counted a few times. V and J are TRBV4-2 and TRBJ1-1; 9 bases line up with TRBD1. V gave up 2 bases and J gave up 7 bases; unmatched junction bases: 17. In germline, CDR1 is LGHNA, CDR2 YNFKEQ. The CDR3 has 18 residues. CDR3 residues: CASSQTLARQGGFDEAFF. Here the CDR3 DNA reads TGTGCCAGCAGCCAAACCCTGGCAAGACAGGGGGGGTTCGATGAAGCTTTCTTT.

The chain has TRBV27 and TRBJ1-1, with 11 nucleotides matching TRBD1. Looked up from germline, CDR1 is MNHEY and CDR2 is SMNVEV (reference sequence). Trimming removed 5 bases from V and 2 bases from J; junction bases left unmatched: 4. There are 15 residues in the CDR3. CDR3 loop: CASSTGQGANTEAFF. CDR3 DNA sequence: TGTGCCAGCAGTACAGGACAGGGGGCCAACACTGAAGCTTTCTTT.

A few counts support this clone. The J gene is TRBJ2-3, the V gene TRBV6-5; 8 bases fit TRBD1. The junction had 8 bases not matched to a gene; V was cut back by 5 bases and J by 4 bases. The germline gives CDR1 MNHEY, CDR2 SVGAGI. The CDR3 is 15 residues long. Here the CDR3 DNA reads TGTGCCAGCAGTCCTCGGACAGGGTCCCCAGATACGCAGTATTTT. Its translation: CASSPRTGSPDTQYF.

The chain's CDR3 is CASSLTGFSNGYTF. Written as DNA, the CDR3 is TGCGCCAGCAGCTTAACAGGATTTTCTAACGGCTACACCTTC. This chain uses TRBV5-1 with TRBJ1-2; D possibly corresponds to TRBD1 (5 bases). Germline loops: CDR1 SGHRS, CDR2 YFSETQ. Trimming took 2 bases from V and 8 from J, leaving 16 bases between them. The length of the CDR3 is 14 residues. The complete variable domain, with remaining parts taken from reference TRBV5-1 and TRBJ1-2, reads KAGVTQTPRYLIKTRGQQVTLSCSPISGHRSVSWYQQTPGQGLQFLFEYFSETQRNKGNFPGRFSGRQFSNSRSEMNVSTLELGDSALYLCASSLTGFSNGYTFGSGTRLTVV.

CDR3 coding DNA: TGCGCCAGCAGCTTGTCTAGGACACCGAACACTGAAGCTTTCTTT. It specifies CASSLSRTPNTEAFF. The chain couples TRBV5-1 to TRBJ1-1; D may be TRBD1 (5 bases). Trimming removed 1 base from V and 1 base from J, with 11 bases in between. The germline V gene encodes CDR1 SGHRS and CDR2 YFSETQ. This CDR3 comprises 15 residues.

The chain joins TRBV6-2 or TRBV6-3 to TRBJ2-5; D possibly matches TRBD1 or TRBD2 (7 bases each). This CDR3 has 14 amino acids. V shed 6 bases and J shed 5 bases, with 16 bases lying between them. CDR1 is MNHEY, CDR2 SVGEGT, per germline. The CDR3 here is CASSPGGGGETQYF. The CDR3, as DNA: TGTGCCAGCAGCCCAGGGGGGGGCGGGGAGACCCAGTACTTC.

V and J are TRBV10-3 and TRBJ2-3, with a possible D match to TRBD2 (6 bases). This CDR3 is 12 amino acids long. V was shortened by 6 bases and J by 3 bases, with 7 bases between the two germline ends. CDR1 and CDR2 from the germline V gene are ENHRY and SYGVKD. The CDR3 DNA sequence: TGTGCCATCAGGGCGGGGACAGATACGCAGTATTTT. Amino acids: CAIRAGTDTQYF.

The chain carries TRBV2 and TRBJ1-6; 8 nucleotides agree with TRBD1. Germline loops: CDR1 SNHLY, CDR2 FYNNEI. This CDR3 spans 14 amino acids. J was trimmed by 12 bases and V by 6 bases; bases with no gene match: 10. The CDR3 nucleotides read TGTGCCAGCAGCCTGGACAGGGAAGGGAGACCCCTCCACTTT. This codes for CASSLDREGRPLHF.

V is TRBV6-1 and J is TRBJ2-7; weak D call: TRBD2 (6 bases). Germline CDR1 reads MNHNS; CDR2 reads SASEGT. Trimming stripped 1 base from V and 4 bases from J, with 17 bases between. This CDR3 has 16 residues. The CDR3 sequence is CASSEVWGETQYEQYF. The CDR3 nucleotides are TGTGCCAGCAGTGAAGTTTGGGGGGAGACCCAATACGAGCAGTACTTC.

This rearrangement joins TRBV4-3 to TRBJ1-2, with D possibly being TRBD1 (5 bases). V was pared by 1 base and J by 0 bases, with 12 bases between. In germline, CDR1 is LGHNA, CDR2 YSLEER. This CDR3 has 16 amino acids. The DNA for the CDR3 is TGCGCCAGCAGCCAAGGGGGCGGGACCTCTAACTATGGCTACACCTTC. Its translation is CASSQGGGTSNYGYTF.

CDR3 amino acids: CAWGGQGSKEQYF. CDR3 nucleotide sequence: TGTGCCTGGGGGGGACAGGGGAGCAAAGAGCAGTACTTC. This chain uses TRBV30 with TRBJ2-7; 10 positions agree with TRBD1. Trimming took 5 bases from V and 7 from J; bases not matched to a gene: 8. Germline V CDR1 and CDR2: GTSNPN, SVGIG (reference sequence). The length of the CDR3 is 13 residues.

This rearrangement joins TRBV10-1 to TRBJ1-1; D not certain. V was pared by 0 bases and J by 0 bases, with 8 bases between. The CDR3 is 15 amino acids. Looked up from germline, CDR1 is WNHNN and CDR2 is SYGVQD (reference sequence). The CDR3 bases are TGCGCCAGCAGTGAGTCGACGGGTCTGAACACTGAAGCTTTCTTT. Protein product: CASSESTGLNTEAFF.

The CDR3 region is CASSKDREGNTEAFF. CDR3 DNA: TGTGCCAGCAGTAAAGACAGGGAAGGGAACACTGAAGCTTTCTTT. The J gene is TRBJ1-1, the V gene TRBV25-1; 7 nucleotides match TRBD1. CDR3 length: 15 amino acids. V was pared by 5 bases and J by 1 base, with 7 bases of the junction left unmatched. Germline V gives CDR1 MGHDK, CDR2 SYGVNS.